This TCR beta chain comes out of a study of T cell changes during pregnancy in multiple sclerosis. The CDR3 consists of 19 residues. From germline, CDR1 is SGHNT and CDR2 YENEEA. V lost 5 bases, J lost 7 bases, and 16 bases stayed unmatched. Assay: immunoSEQ multiplex PCR; the TCRdb copy retains only in-frame clones and omits some. Of around 48,000 clones in the sample, 90% are singletons; the top ten hold 3% to 3.5%. The rearrangement uses TRBV11-3 and TRBJ2-2; 13 nucleotides line up with TRBD2. Sequenced here: CD8+ T cells from peripheral blood mononuclear cells, sampled before pregnancy. The TCR originated in a female donor with multiple sclerosis, enrolled in a pregnancy study. CDR3 nucleotides: TGTGCCAGCAGCCCTGGCCTACTAGCGGGGGGGCCCGGGAACGGGGAGCTGTTTTTT. Translating gives CASSPGLLAGGPGNGELFF.